This TCR beta chain was documented in a study of human T cells and chemical hapten exposure (dated by TCRdb to about 2021). Concerning the study at large: For sensitization, 2% DPC in acetone was applied to a roughly 2 cm by roughly 2 cm area of upper inner arm skin. Throughout the approximately 26-week study period, patients were also given weekly therapeutic DPC doses on the scalp. Patch testing was done on the upper back using Finn chambers containing 0.01% DPC, and results were scored after 6 days according to International Contact Dermatitis Research Group standards. Most of the patients in the cohort were female, and the cohort covered alopecia areata with under or over 50% scalp involvement, alopecia totalis and alopecia universalis. Libraries were combined into a pool for sequencing, and differences in TCR yield between samples came mainly from small differences in library volumes within the pool. The study tracked peripheral blood TCR repertoire changes in vivo during primary and secondary sensitization to the hapten diphenylcyclopropenone (DPC) in alopecia patients. Blood samples were taken from patients before sensitization (week 0) and then at 2, 6 and about 24 weeks after DPC sensitization. For TCR sequencing, blood came from about 28 alopecia patients at anywhere from one to four time points (pre-sensitization, 2, 6 and 24 weeks). For every blood RNA sample, sequencing covered both the TCR alpha and TCR beta chains. Overall study results and their limits: DPC sensitization did not change the number of TCRs with a frequency above 1 in 1000, and there was no evidence of changes in global repertoire structure. The number of PT1 expanded TCRs positively correlated with patch test score, significant at thresholds 8, 16 and 32 but not 4. Significantly more large CDR3 similarity clusters were formed by expanded TCRs than by pre-sensitization or healthy control sets, consistent with antigen-driven responses. Repeated subsampling changed both the strength of the expansion versus patch-test correlation and the threshold at which that correlation became significant. Alopecia, a presumed autoimmune disease, was present in all patients, so the immune response of the patients might differ from that of healthy individuals.

The label giving this sample's time point can be read as: pre-sensitization, week 0. The treatment or condition label on this specimen signifies: therapeutic diphenylcyclopropenone sensitization with weekly scalp DPC. Unfractionated whole blood was collected in Tempus Blood RNA tubes, and total RNA was extracted from that blood. At each patch-test visit, blood was drawn before the patch test was applied. Patients were eligible if aged 18 to 70, diagnosed with alopecia and judged suitable for DPC therapy, and pregnant patients were excluded. This clonotype was recorded many times. What antigen it recognizes has not been identified. No base quality information exists; no much larger clone differs at one position. Library preparation used RACE. Sequencing took place on a NextSeq 500. During library preparation, unique molecular identifiers were attached to individual cDNA molecules so that TCRs could be counted in a quantitative, reproducible way. In the authors' own workflow: A median of about 89,000 TCRs per sample was observed, with a range of about 23,224 to 690,600. V, J and CDR3 annotation of the TCR reads was performed with the Decombinator software suite. To make PS versus PT1 abundance plots, every sample was subsampled to the same number of TCRs (28,000). TCRs were defined as expanded if absent before sensitization and observed at least eight times at the 2-week time point. In-frame beta chains were kept once TCRdb had trimmed the public reads at Q25 with fastp and called clones with MiXCR. Duplicate CDR3 protein sequences are folded into a single record with the most common DNA and genes. TCRdb, not the authors, supplied the V and J calls. The sample table contains tens of thousands of distinct CDR3 sequences; only one count was recorded for roughly an eighth of them. Of the sample, 1.5% to 2.5% is held by the ten largest clones.

V is clipped by 4 bases and J by 3 bases, and the sequence between their germline boundaries is 12 bases long. CDR1 and CDR2, per the germline V gene, are KGHSH and LQKENI. The CDR3 spans 14 residues, from the cysteine through the phenylalanine. Left in the record is the CDR3 DNA by itself, 42 bases read in frame from the first base. Recombination joined TRBV18 with TRBJ1-1; tentative D gene TRBD1, with 6 bases matching. This clonotype was sampled from a middle-aged woman with alopecia areata. Some clones in this sample may be carry-over from other donors' samples. The source was whole blood, collected in connection with sensitization to the hapten diphenylcyclopropenone (DPC). The nucleotide sequence reads as follows: TGTGCCAGCTCACAGAACAGGGAAGACACTGAAGCTTTCTTT. Its protein is CASSQNREDTEAFF.